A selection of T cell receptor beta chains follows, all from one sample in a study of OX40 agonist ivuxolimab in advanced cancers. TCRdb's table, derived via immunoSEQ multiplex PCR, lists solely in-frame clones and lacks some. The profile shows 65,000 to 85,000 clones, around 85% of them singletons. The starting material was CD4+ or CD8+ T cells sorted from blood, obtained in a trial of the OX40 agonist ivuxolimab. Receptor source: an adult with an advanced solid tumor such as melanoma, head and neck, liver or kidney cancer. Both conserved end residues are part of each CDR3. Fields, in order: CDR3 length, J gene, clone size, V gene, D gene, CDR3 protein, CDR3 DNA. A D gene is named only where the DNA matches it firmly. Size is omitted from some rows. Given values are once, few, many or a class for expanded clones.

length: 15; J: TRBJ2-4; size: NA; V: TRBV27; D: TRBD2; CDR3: CASSPSGLPIEVQYF; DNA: TGTGCCAGCAGTCCCTCGGGACTACCCATCGAGGTTCAGTACTTC
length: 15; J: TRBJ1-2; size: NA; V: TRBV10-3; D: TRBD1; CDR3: CAISDQLQGTYGYTF; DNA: TGTGCCATCAGTGACCAACTACAGGGGACCTATGGCTACACCTTC
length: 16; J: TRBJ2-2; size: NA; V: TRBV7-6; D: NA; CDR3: CASSPYTGMDTGELFF; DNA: TGTGCCAGCAGCCCATATACAGGGATGGACACCGGGGAGCTGTTTTTT
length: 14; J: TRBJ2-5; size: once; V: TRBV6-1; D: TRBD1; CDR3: CASSEQGQGETQYF; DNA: TGTGCCAGCAGTGAACAGGGACAGGGGGAGACCCAGTACTTC
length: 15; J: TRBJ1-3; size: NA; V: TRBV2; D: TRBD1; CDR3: CASSEGLGQGNTIYF; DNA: TGTGCCAGCAGTGAAGGGTTGGGACAGGGAAACACCATATATTTT
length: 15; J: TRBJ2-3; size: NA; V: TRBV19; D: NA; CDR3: CASTRDLTDTDTQYF; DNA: TGTGCCAGTACCAGAGACCTGACAGACACAGATACGCAGTATTTT
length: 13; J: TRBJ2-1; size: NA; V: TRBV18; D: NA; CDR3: CASSPPAGNEQFF; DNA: TGTGCCAGCTCACCACCAGCAGGGAATGAGCAGTTCTTC
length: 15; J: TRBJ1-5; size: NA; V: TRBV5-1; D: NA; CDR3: CASSLEGGGNQPQHF; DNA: TGCGCCAGCAGCTTGGAGGGGGGAGGCAATCAGCCCCAGCATTTT
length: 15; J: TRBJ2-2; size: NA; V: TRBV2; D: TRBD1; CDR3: CASTIGGADTGELFF; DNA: TGTGCCAGCACCATAGGGGGCGCGGACACCGGGGAGCTGTTTTTT
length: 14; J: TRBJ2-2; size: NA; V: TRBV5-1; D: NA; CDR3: CASSLGENTGELFF; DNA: TGCGCCAGCAGCTTAGGAGAAAACACCGGGGAGCTGTTTTTT
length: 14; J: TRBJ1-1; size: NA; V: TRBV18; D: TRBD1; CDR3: CASSIGGLNTEAFF; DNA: TGTGCCAGCTCCATAGGGGGCTTGAACACTGAAGCTTTCTTT